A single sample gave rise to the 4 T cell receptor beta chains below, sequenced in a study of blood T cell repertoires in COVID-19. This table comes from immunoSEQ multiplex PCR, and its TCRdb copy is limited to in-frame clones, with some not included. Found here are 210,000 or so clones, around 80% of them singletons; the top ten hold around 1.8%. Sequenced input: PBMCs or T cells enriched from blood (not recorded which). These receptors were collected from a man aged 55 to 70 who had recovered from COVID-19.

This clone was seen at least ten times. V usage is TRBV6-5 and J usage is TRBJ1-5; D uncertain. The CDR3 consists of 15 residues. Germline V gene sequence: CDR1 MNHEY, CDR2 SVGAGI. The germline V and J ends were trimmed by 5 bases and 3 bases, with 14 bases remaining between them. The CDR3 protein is CASSPLRQLNQPQHF. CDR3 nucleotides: TGTGCCAGCAGTCCCCTGAGACAACTCAATCAGCCCCAGCATTTT.

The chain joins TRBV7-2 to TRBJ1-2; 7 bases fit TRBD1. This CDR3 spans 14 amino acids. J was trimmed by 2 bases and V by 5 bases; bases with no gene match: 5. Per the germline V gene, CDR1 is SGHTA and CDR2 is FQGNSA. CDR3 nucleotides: TGTGCCAGCAGCCTGACAGGGACCAACTATGGCTACACCTTC. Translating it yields CASSLTGTNYGYTF.

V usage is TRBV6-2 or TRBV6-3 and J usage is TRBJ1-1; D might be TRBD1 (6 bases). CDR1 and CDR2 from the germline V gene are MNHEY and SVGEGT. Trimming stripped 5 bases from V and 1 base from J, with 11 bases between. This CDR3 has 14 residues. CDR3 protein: CASSRTVPNTEAFF. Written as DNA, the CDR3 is TGTGCCAGCAGTAGGACAGTGCCGAACACTGAAGCTTTCTTT.

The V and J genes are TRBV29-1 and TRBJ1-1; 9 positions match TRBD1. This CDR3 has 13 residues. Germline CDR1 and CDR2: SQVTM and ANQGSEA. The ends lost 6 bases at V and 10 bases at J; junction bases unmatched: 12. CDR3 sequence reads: CSVSGTGTSIAFF. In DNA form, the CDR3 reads TGCAGCGTATCCGGGACAGGGACGTCAATAGCTTTCTTT.